Shown below are 27 T cell receptor beta chains from a single sample sequenced in a study of read filtering for tumor transcriptome and immune sequencing. Molecular barcoded adaptors covering alpha/delta and beta/gamma chains were used on about 0.4 ug RNA. TCRdb reprocessed the reads via MiXCR and lists one record per CDR3 protein. The sample lists roughly 90,000 distinct CDR3 sequences, about 12% seen once, with 14% to 15% in the top ten. Specimen: a population of CD138-negative cells sorted from bone marrow. The origin of the receptors is a donor at least 40 years old with multiple myeloma.

This clonotype was counted many times. V gene TRBV30 combines with J gene TRBJ1-2; TRBD1 matches 7 bases. The CDR3 loop spans 14 amino acids. The trim removed 4 bases at V and 4 bases at J, leaving 9 bases unmatched. The germline CDR1 and CDR2 sequences are GTSNPN and SVGIG (reference sequence). The CDR3 spells CAWTPRDRIYGYTF. DNA of the CDR3: TGTGCCTGGACCCCCCGGGACAGAATCTATGGCTACACCTTC. Filled out from reference TRBV30 and TRBJ1-2, the complete variable domain reads SQTIHQWPATLVQPVGSPLSLECTVEGTSNPNLYWYRQAAGRGLQLLFYSVGIGQISSEVPQNLSASRPQDRQFILSSKKLLLSDSGFYLCAWTPRDRIYGYTFGSGTRLTVV.

This clonotype has at least ten counts. This rearrangement joins TRBV12-5 to TRBJ1-1, with D uncertain. Per the germline V gene, CDR1 is LGHNT and CDR2 is FRNRAP. CDR3 length: 13 residues. Trimming shortened V by 3 bases and J by 4 bases, and 9 bases separated the two germline ends. For the CDR3, the DNA is TGTGCTAGTGGTTTAACTAGAGGCACTGAAGCTTTCTTT. Translated, it gives CASGLTRGTEAFF. The full variable domain, rest sourced from reference TRBV12-5 and TRBJ1-1, is DARVTQTPRHKVTEMGQEVTMRCQPILGHNTVFWYRQTMMQGLELLAYFRNRAPLDDSGMPKDRFSAEMPDATLATLKIQPSEPRDSAVYFCASGLTRGTEAFFGQGTRLTVV.

This clonotype was seen repeatedly, ten times or more. V and J are TRBV6-6 and TRBJ1-2; no clear D. Trimming stripped 5 bases from V and 4 bases from J, with 17 bases between. The CDR3 loop spans 15 amino acids. CDR1 is MNHNY, CDR2 SVGAGI, per germline (reference sequence). CDR3 amino acids: CASSQTPPAGYGYTF. In nucleotides, the CDR3 is TGTGCCAGCAGTCAGACACCTCCGGCGGGCTATGGCTACACCTTC.

This clonotype was detected many times. This sequence joins TRBV29-1 and TRBJ1-1, with no clear D. The CDR3 extends over 13 amino acids. Between the trimmed V and J ends, which lost 1 base and 0 bases, there was a span of 6 bases. CDR1 is SQVTM and CDR2 is ANQGSEA in the germline V gene. The CDR3 loop is CSVEAQMNTEAFF. The CDR3 region has the DNA TGCAGCGTTGAAGCGCAAATGAACACTGAAGCTTTCTTT.

Many counts were recorded for this clonotype. The V call is TRBV12-5, the J call TRBJ2-3; D remains unclear. V lost 8 bases, J lost 0 bases, and 6 bases lay in between. This CDR3 comprises 12 residues. Germline-derived CDR1 and CDR2 are LGHNT and FRNRAP. The CDR3 nucleotides read TGTGCTAGTTCGGCTAGCACAGATACGCAGTATTTT. Translation: CASSASTDTQYF.

This clonotype has ten or more counts. The rearrangement uses TRBV5-5 and TRBJ2-7; D gene uncertain. This CDR3 contains 13 residues. V was shortened by 4 bases and J by 2 bases, with 10 bases between the two germline ends. The V gene's germline CDR1 is SGHKS and CDR2 YYEKEE (reference sequence). CDR3 loop: CASSGRSAYEQYF. The CDR3 nucleotides are TGTGCCAGCAGCGGCCGGAGCGCCTACGAGCAGTACTTC.

Comments on this clonotype: A much larger clone sits a single nucleotide away, making a read error possible. J is TRBJ1-2 and V is TRBV20-1; D is unresolved. The CDR3 sequence is 13 residues long. The germline gives CDR1 DFQATT, CDR2 SNEGSKA (reference sequence). CDR3 region: CNADAGPTYGYTF. The CDR3 coding sequence is TGCAATGCTGATGCAGGCCCTACCTATGGCTACACCTTC.

This clonotype was counted many times. Here the CDR3 reads CSANPPRDRPGNQPQHF. CDR3 sequence (DNA): TGCAGTGCTAACCCCCCCCGGGACCGACCAGGCAATCAGCCCCAGCATTTT. This chain links TRBV20-1 with TRBJ1-5, with a tentative D call TRBD1 (5 bases). Germline V lookup: CDR1 DFQATT, CDR2 SNEGSKA (reference sequence). This CDR3 region has 17 residues. The V and J ends lost 4 bases and 2 bases respectively, with 21 bases between them.

The table lists this clonotype with a few counts. Given a much more abundant clone one base away, this may be a read error. CDR3 nucleotide sequence: TGCAGAGCAGGGGGCTCAGATCACTATTGCTACACCTTC. This gives the protein CRAGGSDHYCYTF. The chain combines TRBV20-1 with TRBJ1-2; 8 bases match TRBD1. The V gene's germline CDR1 is DFQATT and CDR2 SNEGSKA (reference sequence). The CDR3 totals 13 residues.

This clonotype has at least ten counts. This rearrangement joins TRBV12-3 or TRBV12-4 to TRBJ1-5; 9 bases fit TRBD1. V shed 6 bases, J shed 6 bases, and the junction held 3 bases outside the gene matches. The CDR3 spans 13 residues. The CDR3 loop reads CASRGQGGQPQHF. CDR3 bases: TGTGCCAGCAGGGGACAGGGAGGTCAGCCCCAGCATTTT.

This clonotype was seen many times. The J gene is TRBJ2-1, the V gene TRBV11-3; 8 bases are shared with TRBD2. The CDR3 has 13 amino acids. Germline V gene sequence: CDR1 SGHNT, CDR2 YENEEA. V dropped 4 bases and J dropped 6; count of bases not matched to a gene: 2. This CDR3 is CASSYSGANEQFF. The CDR3 DNA follows: TGTGCCAGCAGCTATAGCGGGGCCAATGAGCAGTTCTTC.

J is TRBJ2-2 and V is TRBV27; perhaps TRBD1 as D (6 bases). Trimming shortened V by 2 bases and J by 4 bases, and 8 bases separated the two germline ends. The CDR3 runs to 14 residues. Germline-derived CDR1 and CDR2 are MNHEY and SMNVEV (reference sequence). DNA of the CDR3: TGTGCCAGCAGTTTAGGACAGATCACCGGGGAGCTGTTTTTT. Translating gives CASSLGQITGELFF.

This clonotype was seen ten or more times. V usage is TRBV29-1 and J usage is TRBJ1-1; D is unresolved. CDR3 length equals 10 residues. Germline CDR1 reads SQVTM; CDR2 reads ANQGSEA. V lost 7 bases, J lost 1 base, and 4 bases lay in between. This CDR3 is CSARNTEAFF. The CDR3 DNA reads as TGCAGCGCCAGGAACACTGAAGCTTTCTTT.

This clonotype occurred many times. The chain links TRBV5-1 to TRBJ2-1; maybe TRBD2 (5 bases). The CDR3 runs 14 residues. V was shortened by 0 bases and J by 4 bases, with 8 bases between the two germline ends. CDR1 is SGHRS and CDR2 is YFSETQ in the germline V gene. The CDR3 loop is CASSLDGEYNEQFF. CDR3 DNA: TGCGCCAGCAGCTTGGACGGGGAATACAATGAGCAGTTCTTC. The whole variable domain, remainder taken from reference TRBV5-1 and TRBJ2-1, is KAGVTQTPRYLIKTRGQQVTLSCSPISGHRSVSWYQQTPGQGLQFLFEYFSETQRNKGNFPGRFSGRQFSNSRSEMNVSTLELGDSALYLCASSLDGEYNEQFFGPGTRLTVL.

This clonotype was recorded at least ten times. The gene calls are TRBV7-9 and TRBJ2-3; perhaps TRBD2 as D (6 bases). This CDR3 spans 15 amino acids. Per the germline V gene, CDR1 is SEHNR and CDR2 is FQNEAQ (reference sequence). V lost 6 bases, J lost 6 bases, and 19 bases lay in between. This CDR3 reads CASSPWRDLIDTQYF. The CDR3 DNA sequence: TGTGCCAGCAGTCCATGGCGGGACCTCATCGATACGCAGTATTTT.

This clonotype showed up many times. The chain combines TRBV12-3 or TRBV12-4 with TRBJ2-2; D remains unclear. V was cut by 8 bases and J by 4 bases, with 17 bases left in between. CDR3 size: 15 residues. In DNA form, the CDR3 reads TGTGCCAGCCTCCCCCTGGCTATCTCCACCGGGGAGCTGTTTTTT. Its protein is CASLPLAISTGELFF.

This clonotype was recorded at least ten times. The chain joins TRBV20-1 to TRBJ2-3, with 13 bases that match TRBD2. V was pared by 0 bases and J by 5 bases, with 14 bases of the junction left unmatched. CDR3 length equals 19 residues. Germline loops: CDR1 DFQATT, CDR2 SNEGSKA (reference sequence). The CDR3 nucleotides read TGCAGTGCTAGAGAGAGACTAGCGGGAGGCTCTAGAAGAGGAGATACGCAGTATTTT. This translates into CSARERLAGGSRRGDTQYF.

Concerning this clonotype: Given a much more abundant clone one base away, this may be a read error. The chain links TRBV15 to TRBJ2-1; maybe TRBD2 (6 bases). The germline V gene has CDR1 LNHNV and CDR2 YYDKDF (reference sequence). This CDR3 region has 15 residues. The CDR3 coding sequence is TGTGCCACCAGCAGCTCGGGAGACGCCTACAATGGGCAGTTCTTC. It codes for CATSSSGDAYNGQFF.

This clonotype was detected many times. This chain joins TRBV7-2 and TRBJ2-1; 8 nucleotides align to TRBD2. Germline CDR1 reads SGHTA; CDR2 reads FQGNSA. The CDR3 contains 16 residues. V was pared by 4 bases and J by 6 bases, with 11 bases of the junction left unmatched. CDR3 DNA: TGTGCCAGCAGCTACACCGGGACTAGGGCTTCCAATGAGCAGTTCTTC. Translated, it gives CASSYTGTRASNEQFF.

This clonotype was counted ten times or more. The V gene is TRBV5-1, the J gene TRBJ1-3; tentative D call: TRBD1 (6 bases). Germline V gene data show CDR1 as SGHRS and CDR2 as YFSETQ. The CDR3 spans 15 residues. Trimming took off 4 bases at V and 0 bases at J, with 11 bases between the two ends. CDR3 nucleotides: TGCGCCAGCAGCCCGACAGGCTACTCTGGAAACACCATATATTTT. Translated, it gives CASSPTGYSGNTIYF.

V is TRBV3-1 and J is TRBJ2-7, with 9 positions matching TRBD2. The CDR3 has 15 amino acids. Germline CDR1 LGHDT, CDR2 YNNKEL (reference sequence). V lost 6 bases and J lost 3; bases outside the gene matches: 9. This chain's CDR3 is CASSPLAGKNYEQYF. Written as DNA, the CDR3 is TGTGCCAGCAGTCCTCTAGCGGGGAAGAACTACGAGCAGTACTTC.

This clonotype was seen once. The V and J genes are TRBV28 and TRBJ2-7; D not resolved. The CDR3 consists of 14 residues. Between the trimmed V and J ends, which lost 6 bases and 2 bases, there was a span of 14 bases. The germline V gene encodes CDR1 MDHEN and CDR2 SYDVKM. The CDR3 bases are TGTGCCAGCAGACCCCCCAGAGACACCTACGAGCAGTACTTC. Amino acid sequence: CASRPPRDTYEQYF.

At least ten counts were recorded for this clonotype. The chain employs TRBV28 and TRBJ1-4; TRBD1 agrees at 7 bases. Trimming cost V 3 bases and J 7 bases; bases outside gene matches: 5. The CDR3 covers 14 residues. Looked up from germline, CDR1 is MDHEN and CDR2 is SYDVKM. CDR3 protein: CASSLGSGGEKLFF. In nucleotides, the CDR3 is TGTGCCAGCAGTTTGGGTTCAGGGGGTGAAAAACTGTTTTTT.

This clonotype occurred many times. The chain joins TRBV7-6 to TRBJ2-1; 10 bases are a match to TRBD2. V was clipped by 4 bases and J by 7 bases; unmatched bases: 10. CDR1 SGHVS and CDR2 FNYEAQ come from the germline V gene. The CDR3 loop spans 16 amino acids. This chain's CDR3 is CASSSGGLAGVNEQFF. The CDR3 region has the DNA TGTGCCAGCAGCTCCGGGGGGCTAGCGGGAGTAAATGAGCAGTTCTTC.

This clonotype has a count of ten or more. The chain recombines TRBV7-8 with TRBJ2-2; a weak D match, TRBD2 (5 bases). The germline gives CDR1 SGHVS, CDR2 FQNEAQ. The CDR3 length is 15 residues. V dropped 4 bases and J dropped 7 bases, with 16 bases sitting between them. CDR3 residues: CASSYSRWRNGELFF. For the CDR3, the DNA is TGTGCCAGCAGCTATTCCAGGTGGAGGAACGGGGAGCTGTTTTTT.

There are many counts of this clonotype. This chain links TRBV7-2 with TRBJ2-3; tentative D call: TRBD2 (5 bases). Germline-derived CDR1 and CDR2 are SGHTA and FQGNSA. V lost 5 bases, J lost 3 bases, and 12 bases lay in between. CDR3 length equals 14 residues. The CDR3 DNA follows: TGTGCCAGCAGCCCCGGACTCGTTACAGATACGCAGTATTTT. This gives the protein CASSPGLVTDTQYF.

There are many counts of this clonotype. The gene calls are TRBV14 and TRBJ2-1, with D perhaps given as TRBD1 or TRBD2 (5 bases each). Trimming left V 6 bases short and J 10 bases short, with 19 bases between. This CDR3 region has 14 residues. Germline CDR1 SGHDN, CDR2 FVKESK. The CDR3 reads CASRPGRGRLEQFF. The CDR3 DNA reads as TGTGCCAGCAGACCGGGACGGGGTCGTTTGGAGCAGTTCTTC.